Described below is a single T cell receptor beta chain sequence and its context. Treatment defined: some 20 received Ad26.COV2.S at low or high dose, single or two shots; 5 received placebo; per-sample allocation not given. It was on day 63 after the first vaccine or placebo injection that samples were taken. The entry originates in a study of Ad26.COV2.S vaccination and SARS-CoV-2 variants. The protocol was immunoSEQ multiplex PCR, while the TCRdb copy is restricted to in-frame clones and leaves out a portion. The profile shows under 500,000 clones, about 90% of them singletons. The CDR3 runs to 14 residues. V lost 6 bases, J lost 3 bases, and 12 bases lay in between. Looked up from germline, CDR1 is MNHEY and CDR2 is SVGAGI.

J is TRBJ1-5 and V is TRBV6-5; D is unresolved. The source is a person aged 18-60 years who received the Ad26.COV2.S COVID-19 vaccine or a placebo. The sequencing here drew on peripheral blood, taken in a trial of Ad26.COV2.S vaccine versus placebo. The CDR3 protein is CASSAPPPNQPQHF. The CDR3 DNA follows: TGTGCCAGCAGCGCTCCCCCGCCCAATCAGCCCCAGCATTTT.